This is a list of T cell receptor beta chains from one sample in a study of lymphopenia after photon versus proton radiotherapy. The data were produced by immunoSEQ multiplex PCR, yet TCRdb's version contains in-frame clones alone and is incomplete. The sample yields 68,000 or so clones, under 95% seen once. The starting material was peripheral blood, obtained from a patient treated with photon-based radiotherapy. Receptors were obtained from a woman in her 70s with pancreatic cancer. Each CDR3 is given with its conserved first and last residue. The D gene is left open where the match is weak. Size is stated for part of the rows, as once, few or many counts, or as a class when the clone is expanded.

j_call: TRBJ2-5
cdr3_length: 15
clone_size: .
v_call: TRBV27
d_call: .
cdr3_aa: CASSPRGGLSQTQYF
cdr3_nt: TGTGCCAGCAGTCCTCGTGGGGGGTTGAGCCAGACCCAGTACTTC

j_call: TRBJ2-5
cdr3_length: 12
clone_size: .
v_call: TRBV6-6
d_call: TRBD2
cdr3_aa: CASSQPGTSVYF
cdr3_nt: TGTGCCAGCAGCCAACCCGGGACTAGCGTCTACTTC

j_call: TRBJ2-2
cdr3_length: 16
clone_size: few
v_call: TRBV5-1
d_call: .
cdr3_aa: CASSLIASSNTGELFF
cdr3_nt: TGCGCCAGCAGCTTGATAGCTAGCAGTAACACCGGGGAGCTGTTTTTT

j_call: TRBJ2-1
cdr3_length: 14
clone_size: .
v_call: TRBV9
d_call: TRBD2
cdr3_aa: CASSVTSGRGEQFF
cdr3_nt: TGTGCCAGCAGCGTGACTAGCGGGAGAGGTGAGCAGTTCTTC

j_call: TRBJ2-7
cdr3_length: 15
clone_size: .
v_call: TRBV7-6
d_call: TRBD2
cdr3_aa: CASSSRLAGIYEQYF
cdr3_nt: TGTGCCAGCAGCTCCAGACTAGCGGGAATCTACGAGCAGTACTTC

j_call: TRBJ2-2
cdr3_length: 14
clone_size: .
v_call: TRBV12-5
d_call: TRBD2
cdr3_aa: CASGYGRGTGELFF
cdr3_nt: TGTGCTAGTGGTTACGGGAGGGGAACCGGGGAGCTGTTTTTT

j_call: TRBJ2-7
cdr3_length: 16
clone_size: .
v_call: TRBV7-2
d_call: TRBD2
cdr3_aa: CASSLDAGGSNYEQYF
cdr3_nt: TGTGCCAGCAGCTTAGACGCGGGAGGATCCAACTACGAGCAGTACTTC

j_call: TRBJ2-5
cdr3_length: 13
clone_size: .
v_call: TRBV5-4
d_call: TRBD1
cdr3_aa: CASSTGQGAIQYF
cdr3_nt: TGTGCCAGCAGCACCGGACAGGGAGCCATTCAATACTTC

j_call: TRBJ2-1
cdr3_length: 14
clone_size: .
v_call: TRBV2
d_call: TRBD2
cdr3_aa: CASSAREGYNEQFF
cdr3_nt: TGTGCCAGCAGTGCGCGGGAGGGCTATAATGAGCAGTTCTTC

j_call: TRBJ2-7
cdr3_length: 14
clone_size: .
v_call: TRBV19
d_call: .
cdr3_aa: CASSIHRYSYEQYF
cdr3_nt: TGTGCCAGTAGTATACATCGTTATTCCTACGAGCAGTACTTC

j_call: TRBJ2-5
cdr3_length: 14
clone_size: once
v_call: TRBV28
d_call: TRBD2
cdr3_aa: CASSLPSGAPTQYF
cdr3_nt: TGTGCCAGCAGTTTACCTAGCGGGGCACCGACCCAGTACTTC

j_call: TRBJ2-4
cdr3_length: 16
clone_size: .
v_call: TRBV7-5
d_call: .
cdr3_aa: CARSAILTPTKNIQYF
cdr3_nt: TGTGCCAGAAGCGCAATTCTAACACCTACCAAAAACATTCAGTACTTC

j_call: TRBJ2-2
cdr3_length: 13
clone_size: once
v_call: TRBV7-2
d_call: .
cdr3_aa: CASSLGLPGELFF
cdr3_nt: TGTGCCAGCAGCTTAGGACTGCCCGGGGAGCTGTTTTTT

j_call: TRBJ2-5
cdr3_length: 13
clone_size: few
v_call: TRBV6-1
d_call: .
cdr3_aa: CASSTVPQETQYF
cdr3_nt: TGTGCCAGCAGTACAGTTCCTCAAGAGACCCAGTACTTC

j_call: TRBJ2-7
cdr3_length: 15
clone_size: .
v_call: TRBV13
d_call: .
cdr3_aa: CASSFSEKPFYEQYF
cdr3_nt: TGTGCCAGCAGCTTTAGCGAGAAACCATTCTACGAGCAGTACTTC

j_call: TRBJ2-3
cdr3_length: 17
clone_size: .
v_call: TRBV5-4
d_call: TRBD2
cdr3_aa: CASSLLGLAVLTDTQYF
cdr3_nt: TGTGCCAGCAGCTTGCTTGGGCTAGCGGTCCTCACAGATACGCAGTATTTT